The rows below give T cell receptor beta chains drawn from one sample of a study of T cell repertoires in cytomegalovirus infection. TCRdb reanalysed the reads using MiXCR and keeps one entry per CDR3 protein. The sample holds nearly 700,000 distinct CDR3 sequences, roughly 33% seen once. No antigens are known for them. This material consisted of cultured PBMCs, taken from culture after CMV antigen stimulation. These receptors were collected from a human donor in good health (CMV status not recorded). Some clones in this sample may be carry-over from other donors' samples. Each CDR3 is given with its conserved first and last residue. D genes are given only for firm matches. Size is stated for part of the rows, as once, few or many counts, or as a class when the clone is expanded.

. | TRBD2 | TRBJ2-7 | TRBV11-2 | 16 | TGTGCCAGCAGACCTCCCGGGAGGATTAAAAACTACGAGCAGTACTTC | CASRPPGRIKNYEQYF
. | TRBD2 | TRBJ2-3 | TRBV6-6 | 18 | TGTGCCAGCAGTTACTCGAGATCTAGCGGAACTTCCACAGATACGCAGTATTTT | CASSYSRSSGTSTDTQYF
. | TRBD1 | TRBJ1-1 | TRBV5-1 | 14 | TGCGCCAGCAGCTTGACTTACGGGGCAGGGGGAGCTTTCTTT | CASSLTYGAGGAFF
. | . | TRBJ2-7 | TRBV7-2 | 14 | TGTGCCAGCAGCCACGGAACAGCCATCTACGAGCAGTACTTC | CASSHGTAIYEQYF
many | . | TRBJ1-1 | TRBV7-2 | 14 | TGTGCCAGCAGCTGGAGGAGGGGGAACACTGAAGCTTTCTTT | CASSWRRGNTEAFF
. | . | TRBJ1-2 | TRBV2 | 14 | TGTGCCAGCACCGAGGGAAGGGTTTACTATGGCTACACCTTC | CASTEGRVYYGYTF
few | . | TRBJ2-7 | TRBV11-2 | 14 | TGTGCCAGCAGCTCGCCCAAGACTACCTACGAGCAGTACTTC | CASSSPKTTYEQYF
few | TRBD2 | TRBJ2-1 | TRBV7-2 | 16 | TGTGCCAGCAGTCGTAGCGGGAGCCTCTCCTACAATGAGCAGTTCTTC | CASSRSGSLSYNEQFF
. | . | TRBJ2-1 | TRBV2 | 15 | TGTGCCAGCAGTGAGGGCGGGGGCGCCTACAATGAGCAGTTCTTC | CASSEGGGAYNEQFF
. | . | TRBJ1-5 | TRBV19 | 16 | TGTGCCAGTAGTAAGGGCAGGGAATATAGCAATCAGCCCCAGCATTTT | CASSKGREYSNQPQHF
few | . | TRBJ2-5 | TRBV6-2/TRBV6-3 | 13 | TGTGCCAGCAGTCCACACCTGATGGAGACCCAGTACTTC | CASSPHLMETQYF
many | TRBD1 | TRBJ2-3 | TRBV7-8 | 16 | TGTGCCAGCAGCAAGGACAGGTTTATGGCGCCAGATACGCAGTATTTT | CASSKDRFMAPDTQYF
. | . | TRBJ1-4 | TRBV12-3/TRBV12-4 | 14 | TGTGCCAGCAGTTTTTCAGGGGTTAATGAAAAACTGTTTTTT | CASSFSGVNEKLFF
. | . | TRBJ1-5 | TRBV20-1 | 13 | TGCAGTGCCCTTGACAACATCAATCAGCCCCAGCATTTT | CSALDNINQPQHF
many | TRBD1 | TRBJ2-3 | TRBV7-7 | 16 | TGTGCCAGCAGCCCCGGGACAGTCTATACTGCCGGTACGCAGTATTTT | CASSPGTVYTAGTQYF
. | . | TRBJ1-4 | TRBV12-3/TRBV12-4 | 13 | TGTGCCAGCAGTTTAAAGCCAACGGAAAAACTGTTTTTT | CASSLKPTEKLFF
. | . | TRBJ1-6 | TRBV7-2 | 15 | TGTGCCAGCAGCTTCAGCCAGGGTTATAATTCACCCCTCCACTTT | CASSFSQGYNSPLHF
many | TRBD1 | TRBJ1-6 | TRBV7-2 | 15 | TGTGCCAGCAGCCAGGACAGGGCCTCTAATTCACCCCTCCACTTT | CASSQDRASNSPLHF
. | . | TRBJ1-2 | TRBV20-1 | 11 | TGCAGTGCTGTTGACAACTATGGCTACACCTTC | CSAVDNYGYTF
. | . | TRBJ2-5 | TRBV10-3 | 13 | TGTGCCATCAGTGAGTCGTACCAAGAGACCCAGTACTTC | CAISESYQETQYF
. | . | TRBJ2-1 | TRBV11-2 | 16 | TGTGCCAGCAGCTGGGGTAGGGGGATGGCCTACAATGAGCAGTTCTTC | CASSWGRGMAYNEQFF